This T cell receptor beta chain was profiled in a study of OX40 agonist ivuxolimab in advanced cancers. Measured with immunoSEQ multiplex PCR; TCRdb has only the in-frame clones, and not every one. Here the sample spans 66,000 or so clones, around 73% being singletons. This clone was seen only once. CDR3 length: 12 amino acids. After removal of 5 bases from V and 5 bases from J, the junction contained 1 base not matched to a gene. Germline CDR1 reads GTSNPN; CDR2 reads SVGIG (reference sequence). This sequence was found in an adult with an advanced solid tumor such as melanoma, head and neck, liver or kidney cancer. Sequencing used CD4+ or CD8+ T cells sorted from blood, obtained in a trial of the OX40 agonist ivuxolimab. The chain links TRBV30 to TRBJ1-4, with TRBD1 identical over 8 bases. In nucleotides, the CDR3 is TGTGCCTGGGGACAGGGAAATGAAAAACTGTTTTTT. Its protein product is CAWGQGNEKLFF.